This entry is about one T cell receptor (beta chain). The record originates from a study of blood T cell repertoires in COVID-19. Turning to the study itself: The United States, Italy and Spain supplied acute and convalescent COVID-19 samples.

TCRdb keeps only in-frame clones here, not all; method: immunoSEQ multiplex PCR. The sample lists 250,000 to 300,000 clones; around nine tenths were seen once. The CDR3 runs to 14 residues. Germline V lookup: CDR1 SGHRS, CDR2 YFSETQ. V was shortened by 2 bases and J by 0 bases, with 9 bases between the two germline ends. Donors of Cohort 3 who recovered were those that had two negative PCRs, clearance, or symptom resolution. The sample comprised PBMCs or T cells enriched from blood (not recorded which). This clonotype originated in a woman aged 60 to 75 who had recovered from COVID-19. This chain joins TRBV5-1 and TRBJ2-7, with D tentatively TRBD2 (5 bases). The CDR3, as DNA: TGCGCCAGCAGCTTTGGCGGAGGCTCCTACGAGCAGTACTTC. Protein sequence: CASSFGGGSYEQYF.